Below are 31 T cell receptor beta chains sequenced from a single sample in a study of PD-L1 blockade in urothelial cancer (dated 2017 in TCRdb). The time point label corresponds to: pretreatment peripheral blood. Libraries were constructed by the immunoSEQ multiplex PCR assay. TCRdb re-hosts the immuneACCESS table, in-frame sequences only. Its copies lack some clones; in the studies checked, an unresolved V gene accounts for under half of them, and the cause for the rest is not known. This sample is represented by under 95,000 clones; over 80% of them were singletons. Of the sample, around 2% falls within the top ten clones. The material sequenced was PBMCs, taken around atezolizumab (anti-PD-L1) treatment. The receptor source for this set is a man aged 60 to 69 with urothelial cancer.

The rearrangement uses TRBV19 and TRBJ2-5; possibly TRBD1 for D (5 bases). The CDR3 contains 17 residues. The V gene lost 1 base and the J gene lost 2 bases, with 17 bases spanning the gap. The germline gives CDR1 LNHDA, CDR2 SQIVND (reference sequence). The CDR3 bases are TGTGCCAGTAGTATAGGCAACAGGAGATTAGTACAAGAGACCCAGTACTTC. Residues: CASSIGNRRLVQETQYF.

The gene calls are TRBV5-1 and TRBJ1-2, with D maybe TRBD1 (5 bases). This CDR3 contains 13 residues. Trimming stripped 8 bases from V and 6 bases from J, with 17 bases between. Germline V gives CDR1 SGHRS, CDR2 YFSETQ. CDR3: CASKAGGADGYTF. CDR3 DNA: TGCGCCAGTAAAGCGGGCGGGGCGGATGGCTACACCTTC.

The rearrangement uses TRBV7-2 and TRBJ2-5; D is perhaps TRBD2 (6 bases). The CDR3 spans 12 residues. Trimming removed 2 bases from V and 5 bases from J, with 6 bases in between. In germline, CDR1 is SGHTA, CDR2 FQGNSA. The CDR3 loop is CASSLREETQYF. In nucleotides, the CDR3 is TGTGCCAGCAGCTTACGGGAGGAGACCCAGTACTTC.

This clone was seen only a few times. The chain's CDR3 is CSVERDGKQTQYF. Here the CDR3 DNA reads TGCAGCGTTGAGAGAGACGGGAAACAGACCCAGTACTTC. V is TRBV29-1 and J is TRBJ2-5; tentative D call: TRBD2 (5 bases). V lost 3 bases and J lost 6, with 14 bases in between. CDR3 size: 13 residues. Germline loops: CDR1 SQVTM, CDR2 ANQGSEA.

The V call is TRBV27, the J call TRBJ1-1; TRBD1 aligns across 9 bases. J was trimmed by 5 bases and V by 6 bases; bases with no gene match: 7. CDR1 is MNHEY, CDR2 SMNVEV, per germline (reference sequence). This CDR3 has 14 amino acids. CDR3 DNA sequence: TGTGCCAGCAGGCCACAGGGGGCGTTGACTGAAGCTTTCTTT. This encodes CASRPQGALTEAFF.

The V and J genes are TRBV28 and TRBJ2-7; D might be TRBD2 (5 bases). Germline V gives CDR1 MDHEN, CDR2 SYDVKM. V was pared by 7 bases and J by 5 bases, with 15 bases between. The CDR3 extends over 13 amino acids. CDR3 nucleotide sequence: TGTGCCAGCAAGGGAGATTACCCCCACGAGCAGTACTTC. Protein product: CASKGDYPHEQYF.

The rearrangement joins TRBV28 to TRBJ2-1; D perhaps matches TRBD1 (6 bases). Between the trimmed V and J ends, which lost 5 bases and 10 bases, there was a span of 15 bases. The CDR3 is 13 amino acids. Per germline, CDR1 MDHEN and CDR2 SYDVKM. This CDR3 reads CASSRTGTTEQFF. CDR3 sequence (DNA): TGTGCCAGCAGTAGGACCGGGACAACCGAGCAGTTCTTC.

This chain links TRBV7-2 with TRBJ2-7; D possibly corresponds to TRBD2 (7 bases). The V end was cut by 1 base, the J end by 3 bases, with 13 bases between. The CDR3 is made up of 15 amino acids. Germline values: CDR1 SGHTA, CDR2 FQGNSA. The CDR3 DNA reads TGTGCCAGCAGCTTAGTTGGGGGGGCTAGCTACGAGCAGTACTTC. This sequence encodes CASSLVGGASYEQYF.

CDR3 region: CASSSAGSPPYNEQFF. CDR3 sequence (DNA): TGTGCCAGCAGCTCCGCCGGGTCACCCCCATACAATGAGCAGTTCTTC. The chain combines TRBV5-6 with TRBJ2-1; D ambiguous. The CDR3 spans 16 residues. Germline V gene data show CDR1 as SGHDT and CDR2 as YYEEEE. V shed 3 bases and J shed 4 bases, with 17 bases lying between them.

The rearrangement uses TRBV2 and TRBJ2-7; 9 bases agree with TRBD1. Trimming removed 7 bases from V and 2 bases from J; junction bases left unmatched: 3. The CDR3 sequence is 13 residues long. Germline CDR1 is SNHLY and CDR2 is FYNNEI. CDR3 coding DNA: TGTGCCAGCATAGGGACAGGGACCTACGAGCAGTACTTC. Encoded protein: CASIGTGTYEQYF.

CDR3 region: CASSIIPRDTQYF. The CDR3 bases are TGTGCCAGTAGTATAATCCCTCGGGATACGCAGTATTTT. The chain combines TRBV19 with TRBJ2-3, with unresolved D. Trimming took 2 bases from V and 6 from J, leaving 9 bases between them. The CDR3 is 13 residues long. The germline gives CDR1 LNHDA, CDR2 SQIVND (reference sequence).

The chain carries TRBV30 and TRBJ1-1, with D maybe TRBD1 (5 bases). CDR1 is GTSNPN, CDR2 SVGIG, per germline (reference sequence). There are 14 residues in the CDR3. V lost 0 bases and J lost 0, with 8 bases in between. The CDR3 loop reads CAWSVGVMNTEAFF. The CDR3 DNA follows: TGTGCCTGGAGTGTAGGGGTGATGAACACTGAAGCTTTCTTT. Looking up the rest from reference TRBV30 and TRBJ1-1 gives the full variable domain: SQTIHQWPATLVQPVGSPLSLECTVEGTSNPNLYWYRQAAGRGLQLLFYSVGIGQISSEVPQNLSASRPQDRQFILSSKKLLLSDSGFYLCAWSVGVMNTEAFFGQGTRLTVV.

The rearrangement uses TRBV28 and TRBJ2-1; TRBD2 is a possible D gene (6 bases). The germline V and J ends were trimmed by 4 bases and 6 bases, with 16 bases remaining between them. Germline V gene lookup returns CDR1 MDHEN and CDR2 SYDVKM. The CDR3 has 15 residues. The CDR3 nucleotides are TGTGCCAGCAGTTCCGGGACTGACTTCTCCAATGAGCAGTTCTTC. It translates to CASSSGTDFSNEQFF.

This clone has more than one count but fewer than ten. The chain employs TRBV7-9 and TRBJ1-1, with D perhaps matching TRBD1 (5 bases). V was trimmed by 2 bases and J by 6 bases, leaving 13 bases between them. Looked up from germline, CDR1 is SEHNR and CDR2 is FQNEAQ (reference sequence). CDR3 length equals 14 residues. The CDR3 loop is CASSLSQTVAEAFF. CDR3 coding DNA: TGTGCCAGCAGCTTAAGTCAGACAGTGGCTGAAGCTTTCTTT.

This sequence joins TRBV6-6 and TRBJ1-5, with 11 bases identical to TRBD1. J was trimmed by 6 bases and V by 5 bases; bases with no gene match: 0. Germline V gives CDR1 MNHNY, CDR2 SVGAGI (reference sequence). The CDR3 spans 13 residues. This chain's CDR3 is CASSGTGGQPQHF. The CDR3, as DNA: TGTGCCAGCAGTGGGACAGGGGGTCAGCCCCAGCATTTT.

The rearrangement links TRBV5-4 to TRBJ1-1; 11 bases align to TRBD1. J gave up 6 bases and V 1 base, and 5 bases lay outside the gene matches. Germline assignment: CDR1 SGHNT and CDR2 YYREEE (reference sequence). The CDR3 is 15 amino acids. The CDR3 nucleotides are TGTGCCAGCAGCTTGTGGGGACAGGGGGGTTCTGAAGCTTTCTTT. Encoded protein: CASSLWGQGGSEAFF.

This chain joins TRBV6-5 and TRBJ2-1; 9 positions agree with TRBD1. V trimming: 5 bases; J trimming: 8 bases; junction bases outside the gene matches: 4. Germline-derived CDR1 and CDR2 are MNHEY and SVGAGI. The length of the CDR3 is 13 residues. The CDR3 DNA sequence: TGTGCCAGCAGTCATGGGACAGGGCATGAGCAGTTCTTC. This gives the protein CASSHGTGHEQFF.

The rearrangement joins TRBV7-6 to TRBJ2-3; the match to TRBD1 covers 7 bases. The CDR3 covers 16 residues. The trim removed 5 bases at V and 1 base at J, leaving 9 bases unmatched. CDR1 and CDR2 (germline): SGHVS, FNYEAQ. This CDR3 is CASSVQGSLGTDTQYF. For the CDR3, the DNA is TGTGCCAGCAGCGTACAGGGGTCCCTGGGCACAGATACGCAGTATTTT.

The rearrangement joins TRBV18 to TRBJ2-3; perhaps TRBD2 as D (5 bases). The germline V gene encodes CDR1 KGHSH and CDR2 LQKENI. V was trimmed by 1 base and J by 0 bases, leaving 14 bases between them. CDR3 size: 17 residues. As DNA, the CDR3 is TGTGCCAGCTCACCACAGGAGGCGGAAGCTAGCACAGATACGCAGTATTTT. Its translation: CASSPQEAEASTDTQYF.

The genes are TRBV27 and TRBJ2-7; the D is unclear. The V end was cut by 5 bases, the J end by 4 bases, with 12 bases between. Germline assignment: CDR1 MNHEY and CDR2 SMNVEV (reference sequence). This CDR3 has 13 residues. The CDR3: CASSPIESYEQYF. DNA for the CDR3: TGTGCCAGCAGTCCTATCGAATCGTACGAGCAGTACTTC.

With regard to this clone: The sample holds other DNA sequences that translate to the same CDR3. V gene TRBV6-5 combines with J gene TRBJ2-3, with TRBD1 identical over 8 bases. CDR1 is MNHEY, CDR2 SVGAGI, per germline. J gave up 3 bases and V 6 bases, and 5 bases lay outside the gene matches. CDR3 length: 14 amino acids. The CDR3 DNA reads as TGTGCCAGCAGAGACAGGGGAAATACAGATACGCAGTATTTT. Its translation: CASRDRGNTDTQYF.

This chain joins TRBV7-9 and TRBJ2-7; D gene unclear. CDR3 length equals 12 residues. The V gene's germline CDR1 is SEHNR and CDR2 FQNEAQ (reference sequence). Trimming stripped 5 bases from V and 6 bases from J, with 11 bases between. CDR3 sequence reads: CASSNKVAEQYF. The CDR3 DNA follows: TGTGCCAGCAGCAATAAAGTGGCCGAGCAGTACTTC. Based on the CDR3 plus reference TRBV7-9 and TRBJ2-7, the full variable domain is DTGVSQNPRHKITKRGQNVTFRCDPISEHNRLYWYRQTLGQGPEFLTYFQNEAQLEKSRLLSDRFSAERPKGSFSTLEIQRTEQGDSAMYLCASSNKVAEQYFGPGTRLTVT.

The rearrangement links TRBV7-9 to TRBJ1-4; possibly TRBD1 for D (5 bases). The CDR3 runs 15 residues. Trimming removed 4 bases from V and 11 bases from J, with 20 bases in between. Germline-derived CDR1 and CDR2 are SEHNR and FQNEAQ (reference sequence). The CDR3 sequence: CASSSMTASTRKLFF. The CDR3 nucleotides are TGTGCCAGCAGCTCAATGACAGCCTCCACGCGTAAACTGTTTTTT.

This clone was seen more than once but under ten times. The chain combines TRBV11-2 with TRBJ2-2; TRBD2 is a possible D gene (5 bases). The CDR3 contains 13 residues. Germline CDR1 SGHAT, CDR2 FQNNGV. Trimming shortened V by 5 bases and J by 8 bases, and 12 bases separated the two germline ends. The CDR3 protein is CASSPRATGELFF. The CDR3 DNA sequence: TGTGCCAGCAGCCCGCGGGCCACAGGGGAGCTGTTTTTT.

This clone was observed a single time. The chain uses TRBV19 and TRBJ1-2, with 8 positions matching TRBD1. This CDR3 region has 11 residues. J lost 8 bases, V lost 10 bases, and 6 bases had no gene match. Per germline, CDR1 LNHDA and CDR2 SQIVND (reference sequence). CDR3 residues: CATLRGQGYTF. The CDR3 DNA reads as TGTGCCACACTCAGGGGGCAAGGCTACACCTTC.

The CDR3 bases are TGTGCCAGCACAGAGGGAGGTTCGAACACCGGGGAGCTGTTTTTT. Encoded protein: CASTEGGSNTGELFF. The chain employs TRBV9 and TRBJ2-2; possible D gene TRBD2, 6 bases. V gave up 6 bases and J gave up 0 bases, with 12 bases separating them. Germline V gene lookup returns CDR1 SGDLS and CDR2 YYNGEE. The CDR3 runs 15 residues.

The genes are TRBV5-1 and TRBJ2-3; 9 bases align to TRBD2. The CDR3 totals 16 residues. Germline V gene sequence: CDR1 SGHRS, CDR2 YFSETQ. V lost 2 bases and J lost 6; bases outside the gene matches: 10. The chain's CDR3 is CASSFSGTSTLDTQYF. The CDR3 DNA is TGCGCCAGCAGCTTTTCAGGGACTAGCACCCTCGATACGCAGTATTTT.

The chain employs TRBV30 and TRBJ1-2; TRBD1 agrees at 10 bases. The CDR3 is 15 residues long. Trimming at V came to 4 bases and at J to 4 bases, leaving 9 bases not matched to a gene. Germline CDR1 GTSNPN, CDR2 SVGIG (reference sequence). CDR3 residues: CAWNPGTGVGYGYTF. The CDR3 bases are TGTGCCTGGAACCCCGGGACAGGGGTAGGCTATGGCTACACCTTC.

V usage is TRBV6-6 and J usage is TRBJ2-1; D might be TRBD1 (5 bases). The CDR3 consists of 15 residues. Germline-derived CDR1 and CDR2 are MNHNY and SVGAGI (reference sequence). Trimming removed 2 bases from V and 6 bases from J, with 14 bases in between. The CDR3 coding sequence is TGTGCCAGCAGTTACAGGGGAACAGAACGCAATGAGCAGTTCTTC. Translated: CASSYRGTERNEQFF.

The chain couples TRBV30 to TRBJ2-5, with 7 bases that match TRBD2. Germline CDR1 reads GTSNPN; CDR2 reads SVGIG (reference sequence). The CDR3 totals 14 residues. After removal of 1 base from V and 2 bases from J, the junction contained 4 bases not matched to a gene. The CDR3 protein is CAWSAPGLQETQYF. DNA for the CDR3: TGTGCCTGGAGTGCCCCGGGACTACAAGAGACCCAGTACTTC.

This clone has a handful of counts. V gene TRBV27 combines with J gene TRBJ2-7; 7 bases match TRBD1. The V gene end was trimmed by 2 bases and the J gene end by 4 bases; junction bases not matched to a gene: 2. This CDR3 has 13 amino acids. The germline CDR1 and CDR2 sequences are MNHEY and SMNVEV (reference sequence). For the CDR3, the DNA is TGTGCCAGCAGTTTAGGGACAGAATACGAGCAGTACTTC. As protein: CASSLGTEYEQYF.